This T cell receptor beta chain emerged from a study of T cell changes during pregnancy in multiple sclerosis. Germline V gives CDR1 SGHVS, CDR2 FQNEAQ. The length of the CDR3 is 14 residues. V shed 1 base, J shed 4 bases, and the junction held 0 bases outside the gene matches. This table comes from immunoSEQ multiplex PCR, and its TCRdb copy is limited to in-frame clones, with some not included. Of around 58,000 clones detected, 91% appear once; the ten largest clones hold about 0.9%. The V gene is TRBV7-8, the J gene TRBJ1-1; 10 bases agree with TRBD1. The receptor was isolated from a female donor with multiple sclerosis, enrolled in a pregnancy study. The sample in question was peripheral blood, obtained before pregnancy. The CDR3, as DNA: TGTGCCAGCAGCTTAGGACAGGGGGCCACTGAAGCTTTCTTT. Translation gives CASSLGQGATEAFF.